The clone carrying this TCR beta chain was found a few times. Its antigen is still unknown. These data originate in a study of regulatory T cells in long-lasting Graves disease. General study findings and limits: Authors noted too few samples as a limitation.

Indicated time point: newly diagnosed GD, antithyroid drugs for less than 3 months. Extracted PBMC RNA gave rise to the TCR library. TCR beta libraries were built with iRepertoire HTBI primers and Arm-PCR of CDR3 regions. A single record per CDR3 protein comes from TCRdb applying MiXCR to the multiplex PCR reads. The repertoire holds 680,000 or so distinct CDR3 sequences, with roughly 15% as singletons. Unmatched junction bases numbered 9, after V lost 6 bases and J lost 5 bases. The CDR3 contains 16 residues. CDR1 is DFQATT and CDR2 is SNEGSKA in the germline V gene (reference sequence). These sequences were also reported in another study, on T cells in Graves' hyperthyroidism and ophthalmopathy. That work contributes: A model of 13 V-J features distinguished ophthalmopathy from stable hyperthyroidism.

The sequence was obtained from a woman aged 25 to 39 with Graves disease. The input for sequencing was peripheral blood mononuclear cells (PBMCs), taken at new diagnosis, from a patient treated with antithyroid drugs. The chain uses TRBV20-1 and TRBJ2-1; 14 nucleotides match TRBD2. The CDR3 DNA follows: TGCAGTGCCCGGACTAGCGGGAGGAAGGGGGACAATGAGCAGTTCTTC. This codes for CSARTSGRKGDNEQFF.